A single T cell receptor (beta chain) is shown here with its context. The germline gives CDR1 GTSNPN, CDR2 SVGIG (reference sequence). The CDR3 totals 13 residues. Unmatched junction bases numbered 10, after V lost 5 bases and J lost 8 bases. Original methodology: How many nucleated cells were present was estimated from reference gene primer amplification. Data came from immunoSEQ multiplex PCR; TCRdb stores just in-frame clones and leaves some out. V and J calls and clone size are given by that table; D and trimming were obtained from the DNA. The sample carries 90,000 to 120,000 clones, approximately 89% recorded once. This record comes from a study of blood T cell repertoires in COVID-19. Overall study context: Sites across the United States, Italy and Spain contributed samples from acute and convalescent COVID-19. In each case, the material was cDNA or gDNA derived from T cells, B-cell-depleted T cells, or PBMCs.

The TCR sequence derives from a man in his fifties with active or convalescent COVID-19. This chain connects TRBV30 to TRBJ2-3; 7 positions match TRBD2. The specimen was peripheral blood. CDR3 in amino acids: CAWGFAGEGTQYF. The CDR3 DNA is TGTGCCTGGGGATTTGCGGGAGAGGGTACGCAGTATTTT.